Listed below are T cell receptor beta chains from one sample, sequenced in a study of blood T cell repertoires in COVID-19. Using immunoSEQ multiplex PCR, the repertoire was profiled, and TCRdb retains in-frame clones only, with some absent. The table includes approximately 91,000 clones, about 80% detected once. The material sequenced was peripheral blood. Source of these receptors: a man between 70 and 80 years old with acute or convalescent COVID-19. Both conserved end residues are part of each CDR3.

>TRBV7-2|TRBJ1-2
CASSIRTGQGYTF
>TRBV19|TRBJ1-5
CASGDSSNQPQHF
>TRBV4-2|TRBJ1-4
CASSQDLAGEETNEKLFF
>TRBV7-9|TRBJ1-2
CASSTTLPRDYGYTF
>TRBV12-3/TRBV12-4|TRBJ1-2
CASSSGQRGYTF
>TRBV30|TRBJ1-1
CAWSVLRGTAFF
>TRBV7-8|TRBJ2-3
CASRTALPGLAGGEDTQYF
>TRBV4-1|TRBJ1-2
CASSRNPPGQGKDGYTF
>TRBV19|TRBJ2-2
CASSMNVGVAAGELFF
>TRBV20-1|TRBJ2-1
CSASDPLRSRNEQFF
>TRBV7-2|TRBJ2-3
CASSLGRSPDTQYF
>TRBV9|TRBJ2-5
CASSEGQGKETQYF
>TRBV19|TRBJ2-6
CASSKETGPFRSGANVLTF
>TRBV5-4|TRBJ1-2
CASSSVRGEQGDYGYTF
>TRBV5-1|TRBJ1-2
CASSPGHQANYGYTF
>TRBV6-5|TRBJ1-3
CASSYSAGHGNTIYF
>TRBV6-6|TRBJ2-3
CASSYSTGGPDTQYF
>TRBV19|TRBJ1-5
CASSLSVLSQPQHF
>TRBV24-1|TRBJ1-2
CATSAWGSDGYTF
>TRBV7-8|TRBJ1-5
CASSLGEDRGFNQPQHF
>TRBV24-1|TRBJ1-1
CATSRGTEAFF
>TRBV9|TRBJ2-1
CASSSLRGRDEQFF